This T cell receptor beta chain came from a study of CD8 T cells in Susac syndrome. About the research overall: Active disease was present in about 6 of the sequenced Susac syndrome patients, whereas fewer than ten of them were in remission. Treatment at blood withdrawal was none, corticosteroids, or intravenous immunoglobulin alone in Susac syndrome patients.

Under recently defined diagnostic criteria, the patients with Susac syndrome qualified as having definite or probable disease. RNA totalling about 0.5 to 1 ug underwent reverse transcription with random hexamers. Amplification of TCR beta CDR3 by immunoSEQ multiplex PCR spanned 54 Vbeta and 13 Jbeta. MiXCR was run by TCRdb on the immunoSEQ multiplex PCR reads, yielding one entry per CDR3 protein. The profile shows roughly 160,000 distinct CDR3 sequences, roughly 95% of them singletons. The V gene's germline CDR1 is DFQATT and CDR2 SNEGSKA (reference sequence). Trimming removed 0 bases from V and 4 bases from J, with 19 bases in between. This CDR3 is 17 amino acids long.

The sequenced material came from CD4+ T cells from PBMCs. The sequence came from a human donor with Susac syndrome. V is TRBV20-1 and J is TRBJ2-4; D gene uncertain. This CDR3 is CSARDSLTPGLKNIQYF. In DNA form, the CDR3 reads TGCAGTGCTAGAGATTCTTTGACTCCGGGTCTTAAAAACATTCAGTACTTC.